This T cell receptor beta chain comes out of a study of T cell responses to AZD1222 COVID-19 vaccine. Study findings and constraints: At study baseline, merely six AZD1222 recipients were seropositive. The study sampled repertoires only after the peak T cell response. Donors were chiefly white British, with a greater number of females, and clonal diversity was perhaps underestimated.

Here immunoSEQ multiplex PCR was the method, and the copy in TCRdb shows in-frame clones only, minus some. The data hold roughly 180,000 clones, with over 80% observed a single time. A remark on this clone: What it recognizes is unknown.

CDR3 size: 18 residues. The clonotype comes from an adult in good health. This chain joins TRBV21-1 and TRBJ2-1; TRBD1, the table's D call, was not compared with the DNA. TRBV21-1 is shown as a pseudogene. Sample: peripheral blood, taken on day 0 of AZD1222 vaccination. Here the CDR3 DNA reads TGTGCCAGCCAATCTGGGACAGGGGGCTTCGGGCCGTACAATGAGCAGTTCTTC. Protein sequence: CASQSGTGGFGPYNEQFF.